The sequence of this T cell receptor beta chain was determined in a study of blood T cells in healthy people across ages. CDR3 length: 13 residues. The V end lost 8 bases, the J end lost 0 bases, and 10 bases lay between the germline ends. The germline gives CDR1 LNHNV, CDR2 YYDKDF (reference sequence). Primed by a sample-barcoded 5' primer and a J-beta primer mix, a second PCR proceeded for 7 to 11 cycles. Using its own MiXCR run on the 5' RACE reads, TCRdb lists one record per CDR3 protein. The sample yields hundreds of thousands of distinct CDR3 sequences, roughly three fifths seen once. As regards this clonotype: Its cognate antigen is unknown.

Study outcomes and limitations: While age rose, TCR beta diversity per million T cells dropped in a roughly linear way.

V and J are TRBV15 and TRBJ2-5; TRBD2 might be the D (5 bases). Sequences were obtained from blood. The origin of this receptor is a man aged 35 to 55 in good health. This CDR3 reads CATCSGNQETQYF. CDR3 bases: TGTGCCACCTGTTCGGGGAACCAAGAGACCCAGTACTTC.